These 16 T cell receptor beta chains share one sample of origin, sequenced in a study of molecular identifiers for immune sequencing clone quantification (dated by TCRdb to the late 2010s). Receptors were amplified or captured by PCR. TCRdb names NextSeq 500 as the instrument used. The raw public data were reprocessed by TCRdb itself: fastp quality trimming at Q25, MiXCR clonotype calling, in-frame beta chains only. Here each entry gathers all rows of one CDR3 protein and keeps the most common genes and DNA. This sample holds hundreds of thousands of distinct CDR3 sequences; over 25% were observed only once. The top ten clonotypes cover 0.6% to 0.9% of the sample. Sample: naive CD8+ T cells from blood, with Jurkat cell RNA spiked in. The label giving this sample's cell subset or site can be read as: FACS-sorted CD8+CD4-CCR7+CD45RA+ naive T cells. Source of these receptors: a human donor in good health. Some libraries in this study had Jurkat cell RNA spiked in.

Concerning this clonotype: Being one base from a much bigger clone, this may be a read error. This CDR3 is missing its conserved last phenylalanine or tryptophan, likely due to a read error. This chain joins TRBV15 and TRBJ2-3; 7 bases fit TRBD2. Per the germline V gene, CDR1 is LNHNV and CDR2 is YYDKDF (reference sequence). This CDR3 spans 15 amino acids. The junction had 9 bases not matched to a gene; V was cut back by 5 bases and J by 4 bases. The CDR3 DNA reads TGTGCCACCAGCGGGCCGGCGGGAGTGGCAGATACGCAGTATTCT. It translates to CATSGPAGVADTQYS.

Here the CDR3 DNA reads TGTGCCAGCAGTCCGGGACAGAGTCTTTATGGCTACACCTTC. It is translated as CASSPGQSLYGYTF. This sequence joins TRBV6-5 and TRBJ1-2; TRBD1 matches 7 bases. V gave up 5 bases and J gave up 5 bases; unmatched junction bases: 8. From germline, CDR1 is MNHEY and CDR2 SVGAGI. The CDR3 contains 14 residues.

A few counts support this clonotype. The chain couples TRBV28 to TRBJ1-1; D uncertain. The length of the CDR3 is 8 residues. From germline, CDR1 is MDHEN and CDR2 SYDVKM. CDR3 DNA sequence: TGTGAGAACACTGAAGCTTTCTTT. Translated: CENTEAFF.

Comment on this clonotype: This may arise from a read error, as a much more abundant clone is one base away. The rearrangement links TRBV20-1 to TRBJ2-7; TRBD1 matches at 7 bases. In germline, CDR1 is DFQATT, CDR2 SNEGSKA (reference sequence). This CDR3 has 13 amino acids. The CDR3 is CSASDRVSYGQYF. CDR3 coding DNA: TGCAGTGCTAGCGACAGGGTGTCCTACGGGCAGTACTTC.

This clonotype was observed at least ten times. V and J are TRBV5-1 and TRBJ2-5, with D unclear. The CDR3 is 14 amino acids. From germline, CDR1 is SGHRS and CDR2 YFSETQ. Deletions cut 1 base from V and 3 bases from J, with 10 bases between. CDR3: CASSLFVGKETQYF. DNA of the CDR3: TGCGCCAGCAGCTTGTTCGTAGGAAAAGAGACCCAGTACTTC.

This clonotype was counted a few times. V is TRBV6-2 or TRBV6-3 and J is TRBJ2-7; no reliable D call. Germline lookup yields CDR1 MNHEY and CDR2 SVGEGT. This CDR3 is 12 amino acids long. Between the trimmed V and J ends, which lost 8 bases and 0 bases, there was a span of 8 bases. The CDR3 region is CASADISYEQYF. CDR3 coding DNA: TGTGCCAGCGCCGACATCTCCTACGAGCAGTACTTC.

The rearrangement links TRBV7-9 to TRBJ2-1; no firm D call. Trimming removed 2 bases at V and 0 bases at J, with 8 bases between. This CDR3 spans 15 amino acids. CDR1 and CDR2 from the germline V gene are SEHNR and FQNEAQ (reference sequence). The CDR3 loop reads CASSLLWGSYNEQFF. CDR3 coding DNA: TGTGCCAGCAGCTTATTGTGGGGCTCCTACAATGAGCAGTTCTTC.

Regarding this clonotype: A read error may produce the germline difference seen at one junction end. This chain uses TRBV4-3 with TRBJ2-2, with TRBD2 as a possible D gene (5 bases). Germline loops: CDR1 LGHNA, CDR2 YSLEER. The CDR3 length is 15 residues. The CDR3 bases are TGCGCCAGCAGCCAAGAGGGGTTACGCACCGGGGAGCCGTTTTTT. Amino acid sequence: CASSQEGLRTGEPFF.

This clonotype was counted ten times or more. The chain joins TRBV11-3 to TRBJ2-1; D ambiguous. Germline-derived CDR1 and CDR2 are SGHNT and YENEEA. The CDR3 is 12 amino acids. The V end lost 5 bases, the J end lost 7 bases, and 9 bases lay between the germline ends. The CDR3 bases are TGTGCCAGCAGCCAAATTCAGAATGAGCAGTTCTTC. Amino acid sequence: CASSQIQNEQFF.

This clonotype turned up a few times. The chain carries TRBV20-1 and TRBJ2-1; tentatively, D is TRBD1 (5 bases). The CDR3 has 13 amino acids. Trimming left V 6 bases short and J 5 bases short, with 14 bases between. Germline V gene data show CDR1 as DFQATT and CDR2 as SNEGSKA (reference sequence). CDR3: CSARELRDNEQFF. CDR3 coding DNA: TGCAGTGCCAGGGAACTTCGAGACAATGAGCAGTTCTTC.

V gene TRBV7-2 combines with J gene TRBJ2-7; no clear D. Per germline, CDR1 SGHTA and CDR2 FQGNSA. V lost 5 bases to trimming and J lost 4 bases, with 12 bases between them. The CDR3 is 13 amino acids. In nucleotides, the CDR3 is TGTGCCAGCAGCGCAAAGGAGATGTACGAGCAGTACTTC. Translating it yields CASSAKEMYEQYF.

The chain employs TRBV9 and TRBJ2-3; a possible D gene is TRBD2 (6 bases). The CDR3 loop spans 15 amino acids. V was trimmed by 3 bases and J by 6 bases, leaving 17 bases between them. The germline CDR1 and CDR2 sequences are SGDLS and YYNGEE. The DNA of the CDR3 is TGTGCCAGCAGCGCGCTAGGGACCGGAGGGGATACGCAGTATTTT. Amino acid sequence: CASSALGTGGDTQYF.

Concerning this clonotype: A much more abundant neighbour one base away suggests this may be a read error. The J gene is TRBJ2-2, the V gene TRBV3-1; TRBD1 might be the D (6 bases). The CDR3 consists of 14 residues. The V end lost 1 base, the J end lost 6 bases, and 9 bases lay between the germline ends. CDR1 and CDR2 (germline): LGHDT, YNNKEL (reference sequence). For the CDR3, the DNA is TGTGCCAGCAGCCAAGGATGGACAGCCGGGGAGCTGTTTTTT. This encodes CASSQGWTAGELFF.

This clonotype was observed many times. In nucleotides, the CDR3 is TGTGCCAGCTTAGGTGAGGCGAGCTCAGATACGCAGTATTTT. Protein: CASLGEASSDTQYF. The chain uses TRBV2 and TRBJ2-3, with D uncertain. This CDR3 has 14 residues. Germline CDR1 and CDR2: SNHLY and FYNNEI. The V and J ends lost 8 bases and 4 bases respectively, with 16 bases between them.

This clonotype has more than one count but fewer than ten. V gene TRBV7-9 combines with J gene TRBJ1-1; 7 nucleotides match TRBD1. Germline V gene sequence: CDR1 SEHNR, CDR2 FQNEAQ (reference sequence). The V gene end was trimmed by 5 bases and the J gene end by 2 bases; junction bases not matched to a gene: 8. The CDR3 totals 15 residues. CDR3 loop: CASSPGQQFNTEAFF. The CDR3 bases are TGTGCCAGCAGCCCGGGACAGCAATTCAACACTGAAGCTTTCTTT.

A single count supports this clonotype. Since a much larger clone is just one base distant, this may be a read error. The CDR3 nucleotides are TGTGCCATCAGTGAGGACCCCTTAACCTCCCACGAGCAGTACTTC. It translates to CAISEDPLTSHEQYF. This chain connects TRBV10-3 to TRBJ2-7, with D unclear. CDR1 and CDR2 from the germline V gene are ENHRY and SYGVKD. The CDR3 sequence is 15 residues long.